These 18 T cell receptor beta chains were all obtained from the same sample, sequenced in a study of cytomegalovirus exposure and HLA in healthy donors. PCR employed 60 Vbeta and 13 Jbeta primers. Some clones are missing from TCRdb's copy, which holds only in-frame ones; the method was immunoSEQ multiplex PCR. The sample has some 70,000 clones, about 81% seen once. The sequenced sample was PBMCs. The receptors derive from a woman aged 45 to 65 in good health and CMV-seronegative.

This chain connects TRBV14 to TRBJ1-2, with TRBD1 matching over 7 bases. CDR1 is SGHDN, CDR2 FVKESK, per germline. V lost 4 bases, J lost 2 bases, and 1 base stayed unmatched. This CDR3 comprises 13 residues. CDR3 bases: TGTGCCAGCAGCCCAGGGGGAAACTATGGCTACACCTTC. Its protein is CASSPGGNYGYTF. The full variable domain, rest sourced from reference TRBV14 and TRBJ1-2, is EAGVTQFPSHSVIEKGQTVTLRCDPISGHDNLYWYRRVMGKEIKFLLHFVKESKQDESGMPNNRFLAERTGGTYSTLKVQPAELEDSGVYFCASSPGGNYGYTFGSGTRLTVV.

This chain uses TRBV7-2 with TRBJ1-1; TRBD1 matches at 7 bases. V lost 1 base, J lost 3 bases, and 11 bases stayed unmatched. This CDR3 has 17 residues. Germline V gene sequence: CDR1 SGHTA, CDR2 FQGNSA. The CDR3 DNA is TGTGCCAGCAGCTTAGGTGACAGGGTTCACTCGGACACTGAAGCTTTCTTT. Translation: CASSLGDRVHSDTEAFF.

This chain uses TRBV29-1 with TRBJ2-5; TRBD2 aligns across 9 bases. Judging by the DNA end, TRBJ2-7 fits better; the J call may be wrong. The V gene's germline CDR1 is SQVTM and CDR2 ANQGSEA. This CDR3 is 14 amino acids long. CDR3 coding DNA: TGCAGCGTAGCTTGGGCGGGAGGGGTCGACGAGCAGTACTTC. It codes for CSVAWAGGVDEQYF.

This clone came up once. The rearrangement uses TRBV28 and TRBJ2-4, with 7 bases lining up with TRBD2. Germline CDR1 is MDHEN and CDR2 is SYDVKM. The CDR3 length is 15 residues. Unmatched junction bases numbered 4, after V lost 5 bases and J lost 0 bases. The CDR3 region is CASSRDYLAKNIQYF. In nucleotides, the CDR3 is TGTGCCAGCAGTCGGGACTACCTAGCCAAAAACATTCAGTACTTC.

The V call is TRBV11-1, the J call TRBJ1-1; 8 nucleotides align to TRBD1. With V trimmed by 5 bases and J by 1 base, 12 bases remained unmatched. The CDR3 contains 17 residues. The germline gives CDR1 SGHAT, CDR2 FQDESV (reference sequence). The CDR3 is CASSPGQGIFRNTEAFF. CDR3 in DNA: TGTGCCAGCAGCCCTGGACAGGGAATCTTCAGGAACACTGAAGCTTTCTTT.

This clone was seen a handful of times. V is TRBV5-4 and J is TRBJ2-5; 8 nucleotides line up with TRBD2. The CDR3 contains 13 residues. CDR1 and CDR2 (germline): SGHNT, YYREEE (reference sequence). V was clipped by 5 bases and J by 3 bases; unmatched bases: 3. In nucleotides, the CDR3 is TGTGCCAGCAGGAGCGGGGGAAAAGAGACCCAGTACTTC. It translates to CASRSGGKETQYF. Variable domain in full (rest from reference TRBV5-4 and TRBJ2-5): ETGVTQSPTHLIKTRGQQVTLRCSSQSGHNTVSWYQQALGQGPQFIFQYYREEENGRGNFPPRFSGLQFPNYSSELNVNALELDDSALYLCASRSGGKETQYFGPGTRLLVL.

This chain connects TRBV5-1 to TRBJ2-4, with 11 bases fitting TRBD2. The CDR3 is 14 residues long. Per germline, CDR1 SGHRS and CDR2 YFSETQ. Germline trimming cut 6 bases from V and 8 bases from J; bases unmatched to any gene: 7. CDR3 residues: CASTQTSGSDIQYF. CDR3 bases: TGCGCCAGCACCCAAACTAGCGGGAGTGACATTCAGTACTTC.

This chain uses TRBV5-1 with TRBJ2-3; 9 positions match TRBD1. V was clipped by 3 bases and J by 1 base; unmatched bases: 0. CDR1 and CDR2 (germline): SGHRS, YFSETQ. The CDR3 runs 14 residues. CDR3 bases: TGCGCCAGCAGCTGGACAGGGGGCACAGATACGCAGTATTTT. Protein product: CASSWTGGTDTQYF.

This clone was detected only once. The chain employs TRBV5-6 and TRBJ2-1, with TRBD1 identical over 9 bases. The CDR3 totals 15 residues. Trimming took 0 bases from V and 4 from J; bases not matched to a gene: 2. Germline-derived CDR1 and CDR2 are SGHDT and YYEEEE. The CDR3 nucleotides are TGTGCCAGCAGCTTGGCGGGACAGGGTTACAATGAGCAGTTCTTC. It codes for CASSLAGQGYNEQFF.

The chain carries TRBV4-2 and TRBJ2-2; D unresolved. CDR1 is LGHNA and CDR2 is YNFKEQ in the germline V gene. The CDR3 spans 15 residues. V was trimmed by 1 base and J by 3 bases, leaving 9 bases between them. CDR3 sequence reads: CASSQAVVDTGELFF. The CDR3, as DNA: TGTGCCAGCAGCCAAGCGGTAGTCGACACCGGGGAGCTGTTTTTT.

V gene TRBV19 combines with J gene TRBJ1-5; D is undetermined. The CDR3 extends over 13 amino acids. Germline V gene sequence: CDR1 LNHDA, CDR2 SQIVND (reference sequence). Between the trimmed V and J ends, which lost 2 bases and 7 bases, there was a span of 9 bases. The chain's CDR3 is CASSIWEGQPQHF. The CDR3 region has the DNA TGTGCCAGTAGTATATGGGAGGGCCAGCCCCAGCATTTT. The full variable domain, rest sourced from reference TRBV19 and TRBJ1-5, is DGGITQSPKYLFRKEGQNVTLSCEQNLNHDAMYWYRQDPGQGLRLIYYSQIVNDFQKGDIAEGYSVSREKKESFPLTVTSAQKNPTAFYLCASSIWEGQPQHFGDGTRLSIL.

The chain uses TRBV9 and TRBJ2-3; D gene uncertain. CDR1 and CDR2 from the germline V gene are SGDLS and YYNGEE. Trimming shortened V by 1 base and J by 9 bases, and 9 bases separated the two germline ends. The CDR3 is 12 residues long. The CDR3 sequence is CASSVKAGTQYF. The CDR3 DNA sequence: TGTGCCAGCAGCGTAAAAGCCGGGACGCAGTATTTT.

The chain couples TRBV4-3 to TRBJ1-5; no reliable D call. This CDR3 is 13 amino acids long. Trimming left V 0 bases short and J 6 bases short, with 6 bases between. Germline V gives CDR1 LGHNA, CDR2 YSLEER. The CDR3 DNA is TGCGCCAGCAGCCAAGATTCGGGTCAGCCCCAGCATTTT. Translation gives CASSQDSGQPQHF.

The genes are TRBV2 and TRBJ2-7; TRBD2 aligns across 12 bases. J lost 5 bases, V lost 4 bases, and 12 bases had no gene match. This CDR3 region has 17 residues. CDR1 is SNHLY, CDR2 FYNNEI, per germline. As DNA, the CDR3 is TGTGCCAGCAGTGTGCTAGCGGGAGGGCCTGGGAGGCACGAGCAGTACTTC. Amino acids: CASSVLAGGPGRHEQYF.

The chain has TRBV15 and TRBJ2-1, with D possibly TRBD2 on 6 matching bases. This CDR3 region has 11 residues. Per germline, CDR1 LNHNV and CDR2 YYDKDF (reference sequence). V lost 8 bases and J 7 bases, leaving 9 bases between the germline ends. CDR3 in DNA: TGTGCCACCTCTCGGGGGAATGAGCAGTTCTTC. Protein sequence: CATSRGNEQFF.

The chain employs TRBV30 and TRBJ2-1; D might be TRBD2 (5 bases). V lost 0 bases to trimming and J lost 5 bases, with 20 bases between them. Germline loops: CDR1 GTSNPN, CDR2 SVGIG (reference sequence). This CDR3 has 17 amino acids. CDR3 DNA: TGTGCCTGGAGTGTACCGGGGTCTCCCTTACGGGACAATGAGCAGTTCTTC. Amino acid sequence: CAWSVPGSPLRDNEQFF.

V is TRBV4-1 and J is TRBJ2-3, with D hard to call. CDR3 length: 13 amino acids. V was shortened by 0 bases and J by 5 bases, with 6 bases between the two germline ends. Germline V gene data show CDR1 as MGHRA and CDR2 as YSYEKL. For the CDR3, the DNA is TGCGCCAGCAGCCAAGATCCGGGAGATACGCAGTATTTT. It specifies CASSQDPGDTQYF.

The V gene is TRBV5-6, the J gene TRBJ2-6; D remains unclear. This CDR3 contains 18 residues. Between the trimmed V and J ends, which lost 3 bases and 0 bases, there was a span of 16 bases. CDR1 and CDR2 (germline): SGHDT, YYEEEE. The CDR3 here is CASSSTLQFHSGANVLTF. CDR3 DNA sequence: TGTGCCAGCAGCTCCACCCTCCAGTTTCACTCTGGGGCCAACGTCCTGACTTTC.